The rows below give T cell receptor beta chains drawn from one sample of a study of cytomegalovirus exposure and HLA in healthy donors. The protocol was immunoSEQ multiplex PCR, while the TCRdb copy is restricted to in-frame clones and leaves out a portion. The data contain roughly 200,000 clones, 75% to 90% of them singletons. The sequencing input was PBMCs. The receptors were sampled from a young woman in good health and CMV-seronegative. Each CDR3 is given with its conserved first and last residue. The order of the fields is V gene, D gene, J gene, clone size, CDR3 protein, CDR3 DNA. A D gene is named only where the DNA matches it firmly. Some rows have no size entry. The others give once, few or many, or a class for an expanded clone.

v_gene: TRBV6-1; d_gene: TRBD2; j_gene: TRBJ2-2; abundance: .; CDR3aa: CASSGTSVPGELFF; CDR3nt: TGTGCCAGCAGTGGGACTAGCGTTCCCGGGGAGCTGTTTTTT
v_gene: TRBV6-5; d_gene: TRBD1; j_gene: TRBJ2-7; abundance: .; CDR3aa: CASSRGPRYEQYF; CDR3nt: TGTGCCAGCTCCAGGGGGCCCCGCTACGAGCAGTACTTC
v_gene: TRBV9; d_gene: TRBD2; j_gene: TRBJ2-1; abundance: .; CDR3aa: CASSSGMLYNEQFF; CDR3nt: TGTGCCAGCAGTAGCGGGATGCTCTACAATGAGCAGTTCTTC
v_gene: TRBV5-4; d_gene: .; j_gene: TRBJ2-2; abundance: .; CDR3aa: CASSSTGDFTGELFF; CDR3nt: TGTGCCAGCAGCTCCACAGGAGATTTCACCGGGGAGCTGTTTTTT
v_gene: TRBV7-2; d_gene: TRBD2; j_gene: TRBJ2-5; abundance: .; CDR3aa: CASSLAWGLAGGIEETQYF; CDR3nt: TGTGCCAGCAGCTTAGCCTGGGGACTAGCGGGAGGGATTGAAGAGACCCAGTACTTC
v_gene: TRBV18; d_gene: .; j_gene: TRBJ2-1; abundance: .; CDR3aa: CASSPRTGTNEQFF; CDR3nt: TGTGCCAGCTCACCGCGTACGGGAACCAATGAGCAGTTCTTC
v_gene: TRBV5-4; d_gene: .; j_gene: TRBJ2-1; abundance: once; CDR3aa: CASSLASVSYNEQFF; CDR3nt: TGTGCCAGCAGCTTAGCTAGCGTCTCCTACAATGAGCAGTTCTTC
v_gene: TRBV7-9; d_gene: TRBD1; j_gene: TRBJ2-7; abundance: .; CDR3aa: CASSLRRQGSREQYF; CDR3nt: TGTGCCAGCAGCTTAAGGCGACAGGGGTCTCGGGAGCAGTACTTC
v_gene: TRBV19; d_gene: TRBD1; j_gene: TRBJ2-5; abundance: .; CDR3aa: CASSRDSQETQYF; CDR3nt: TGTGCCAGTAGTCGGGACAGCCAAGAGACCCAGTACTTC
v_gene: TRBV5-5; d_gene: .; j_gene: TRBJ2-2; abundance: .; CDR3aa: CASSLEGGPRELFF; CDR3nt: TGTGCCAGCAGCTTGGAGGGGGGGCCTCGGGAGCTGTTTTTT
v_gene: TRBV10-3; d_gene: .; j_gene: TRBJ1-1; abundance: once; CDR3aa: CAISEVGTRGTEAFF; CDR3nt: TGTGCCATCAGTGAGGTCGGGACACGAGGCACTGAAGCTTTCTTT
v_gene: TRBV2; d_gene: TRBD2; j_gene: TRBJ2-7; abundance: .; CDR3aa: CASTPPGLTGEQYF; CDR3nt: TGTGCCAGCACCCCCCCGGGACTAACGGGTGAGCAGTACTTC
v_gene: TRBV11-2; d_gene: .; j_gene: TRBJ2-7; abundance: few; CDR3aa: CASSLVRRGGSYEQYF; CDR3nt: TGTGCCAGCAGCTTAGTGAGGAGGGGGGGGTCCTACGAGCAGTACTTC
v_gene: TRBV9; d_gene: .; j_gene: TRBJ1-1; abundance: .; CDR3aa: CASSTQENTEAFF; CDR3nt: TGTGCCAGCAGCACCCAGGAGAACACTGAAGCTTTCTTT
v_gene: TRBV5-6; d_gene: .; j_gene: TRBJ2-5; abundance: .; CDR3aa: CASSQIARETQYF; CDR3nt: TGTGCCAGCAGCCAAATAGCGAGGGAGACCCAGTACTTC
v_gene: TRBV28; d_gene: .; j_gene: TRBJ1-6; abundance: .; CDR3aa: CASSLAVVYNSPLHF; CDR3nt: TGTGCCAGCAGTTTGGCTGTCGTCTATAATTCACCCCTCCACTTT
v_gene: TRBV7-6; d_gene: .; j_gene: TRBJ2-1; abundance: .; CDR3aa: CASSPRGLHNEQFF; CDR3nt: TGTGCCAGCAGCCCCCGGGGGTTACACAATGAGCAGTTCTTC
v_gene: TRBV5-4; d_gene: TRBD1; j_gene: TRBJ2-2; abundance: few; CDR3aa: CASSWDRGRTGELFF; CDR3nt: TGTGCCAGCAGCTGGGACAGGGGGCGGACCGGGGAGCTGTTTTTT
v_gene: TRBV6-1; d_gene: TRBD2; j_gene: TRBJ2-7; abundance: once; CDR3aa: CASSFSGRINYEQYF; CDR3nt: TGTGCCAGCAGTTTTAGCGGGAGAATAAATTACGAGCAGTACTTC
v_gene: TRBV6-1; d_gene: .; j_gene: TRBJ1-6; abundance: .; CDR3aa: CASSEQANSPLHF; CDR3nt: TGTGCCAGCAGTGAACAGGCAAATTCACCCCTCCACTTT
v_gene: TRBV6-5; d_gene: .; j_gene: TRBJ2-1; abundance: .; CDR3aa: CASRTELYNEQFF; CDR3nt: TGTGCCAGCCGGACAGAACTTTACAATGAGCAGTTCTTC
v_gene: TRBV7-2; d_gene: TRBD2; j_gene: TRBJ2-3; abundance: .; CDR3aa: CASSILAGITDTQYF; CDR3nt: TGTGCCAGCAGCATCTTAGCGGGGATCACAGATACGCAGTATTTT
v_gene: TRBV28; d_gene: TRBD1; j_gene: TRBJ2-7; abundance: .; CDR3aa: CASSLSFGQGSYEQYF; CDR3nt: TGTGCCAGCAGTTTAAGCTTCGGACAGGGCTCCTACGAGCAGTACTTC
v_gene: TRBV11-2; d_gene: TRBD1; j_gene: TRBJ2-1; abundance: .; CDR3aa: CASSYGQEVVEQFF; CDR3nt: TGTGCCAGCAGCTACGGACAGGAGGTCGTTGAGCAGTTCTTC
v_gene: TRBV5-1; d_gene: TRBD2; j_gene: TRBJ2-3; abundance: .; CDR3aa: CASSPGGPDTQYF; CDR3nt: TGCGCCAGCAGCCCGGGAGGGCCAGATACGCAGTATTTT
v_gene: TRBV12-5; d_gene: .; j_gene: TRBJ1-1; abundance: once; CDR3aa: CASGFWGGTEAFF; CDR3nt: TGTGCTAGTGGTTTTTGGGGGGGGACTGAAGCTTTCTTT
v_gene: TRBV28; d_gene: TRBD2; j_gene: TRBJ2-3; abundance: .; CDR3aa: CASRQSGLAHSTDTQYF; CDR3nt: TGTGCCAGCAGACAATCGGGACTAGCCCACTCCACAGATACGCAGTATTTT
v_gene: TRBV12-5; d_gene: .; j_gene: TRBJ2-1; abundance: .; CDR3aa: CASAQDRRGSNEQFF; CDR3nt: TGTGCTAGTGCCCAAGACCGACGCGGGTCCAATGAGCAGTTCTTC
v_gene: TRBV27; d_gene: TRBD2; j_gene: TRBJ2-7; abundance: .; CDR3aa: CASSPSGRIDEQYF; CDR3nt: TGTGCCAGCAGTCCGAGCGGGAGGATAGACGAGCAGTACTTC
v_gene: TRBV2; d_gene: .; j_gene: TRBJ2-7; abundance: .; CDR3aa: CATADRSTYEQYF; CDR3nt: TGTGCCACCGCCGACAGGTCAACCTACGAGCAGTACTTC
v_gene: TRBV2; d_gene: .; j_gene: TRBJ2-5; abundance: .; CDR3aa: CASSALGQGPSQETQYF; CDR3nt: TGTGCCAGCAGTGCCCTAGGGCAGGGGCCGTCCCAAGAGACCCAGTACTTC
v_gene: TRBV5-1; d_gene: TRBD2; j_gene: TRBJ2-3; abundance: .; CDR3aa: CASSLVSGGYADTQYF; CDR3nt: TGCGCCAGCAGCTTGGTATCGGGGGGGTATGCAGATACGCAGTATTTT
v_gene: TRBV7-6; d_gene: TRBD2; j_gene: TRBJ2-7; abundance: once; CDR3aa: CASSPYGRAFNEQYF; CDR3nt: TGTGCCAGCAGCCCCTATGGGAGGGCCTTCAACGAGCAGTACTTC
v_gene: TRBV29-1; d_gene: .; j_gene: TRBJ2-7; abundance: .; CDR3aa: CSVAGRQTSYEQYF; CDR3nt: TGCAGCGTTGCGGGGAGGCAGACCTCCTACGAGCAGTACTTC
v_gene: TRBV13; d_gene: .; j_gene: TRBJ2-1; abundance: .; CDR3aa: CASSLSGRGPHNEQFF; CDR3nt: TGTGCCAGCAGCTTATCGGGGCGGGGGCCCCACAATGAGCAGTTCTTC
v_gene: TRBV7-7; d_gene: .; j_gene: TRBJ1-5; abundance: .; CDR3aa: CASSLDRNQPQHF; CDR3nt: TGTGCTAGCAGCTTAGACAGGAATCAGCCCCAGCATTTT
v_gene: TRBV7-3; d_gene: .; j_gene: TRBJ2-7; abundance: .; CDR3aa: CASSLDSREEQYF; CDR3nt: TGTGCCAGCAGCTTGGATAGCAGAGAGGAGCAGTACTTC
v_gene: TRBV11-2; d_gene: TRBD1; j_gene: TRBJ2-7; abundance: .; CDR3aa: CASSPGQGPPPYEQYF; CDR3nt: TGTGCCAGCAGCCCCGGACAGGGGCCTCCCCCCTACGAGCAGTACTTC
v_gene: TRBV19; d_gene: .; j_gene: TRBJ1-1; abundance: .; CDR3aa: CASSAAGGWDTEAFF; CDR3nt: TGTGCCAGTAGTGCCGCGGGGGGTTGGGACACTGAAGCTTTCTTT
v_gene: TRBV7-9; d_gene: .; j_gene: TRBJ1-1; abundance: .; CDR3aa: CASSPLVQAPNTEAFF; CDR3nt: TGTGCCAGCAGCCCCTTGGTACAGGCCCCGAACACTGAAGCTTTCTTT
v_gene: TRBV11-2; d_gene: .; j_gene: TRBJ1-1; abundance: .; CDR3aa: CASSLEGGVNTEAFF; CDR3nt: TGTGCCAGCAGCTTAGAAGGAGGGGTGAACACTGAAGCTTTCTTT
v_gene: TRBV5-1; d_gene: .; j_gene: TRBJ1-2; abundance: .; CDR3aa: CASSLESASYGYTF; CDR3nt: TGCGCCAGCAGCTTGGAATCCGCGTCCTATGGCTACACCTTC
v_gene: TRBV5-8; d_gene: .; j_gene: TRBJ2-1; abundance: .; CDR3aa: CASSSQTRTNEQFF; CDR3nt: TGTGCCAGCAGCTCCCAGACTAGAACGAATGAGCAGTTCTTC
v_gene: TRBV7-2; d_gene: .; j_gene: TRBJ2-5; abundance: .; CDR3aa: CASSSQGRETQYF; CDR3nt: TGTGCCAGCAGCTCGCAAGGGAGGGAGACCCAGTACTTC
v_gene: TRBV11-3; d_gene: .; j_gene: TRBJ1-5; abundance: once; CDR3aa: CASMEPGHYSNQPQHF; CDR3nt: TGTGCCAGTATGGAGCCGGGACATTATAGCAATCAGCCCCAGCATTTT
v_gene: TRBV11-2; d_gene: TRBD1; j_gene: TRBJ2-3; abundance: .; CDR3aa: CASSSLAWGGQGGDTQYF; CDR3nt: TGTGCCAGCAGCTCTCTTGCTTGGGGGGGACAGGGGGGAGATACGCAGTATTTT
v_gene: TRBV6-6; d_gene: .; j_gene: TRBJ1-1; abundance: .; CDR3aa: CASAQRSMNTEAFF; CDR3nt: TGTGCCAGCGCCCAAAGGAGCATGAACACTGAAGCTTTCTTT
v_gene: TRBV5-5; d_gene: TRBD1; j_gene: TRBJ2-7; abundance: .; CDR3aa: CASSLVTGGPYEQYF; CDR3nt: TGTGCCAGCAGCTTGGTAACAGGGGGCCCCTACGAGCAGTACTTC
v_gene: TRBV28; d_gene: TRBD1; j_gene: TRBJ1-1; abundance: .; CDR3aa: CASSWDRNPMNTEAFF; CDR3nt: TGTGCCAGCAGTTGGGACAGGAACCCTATGAACACTGAAGCTTTCTTT
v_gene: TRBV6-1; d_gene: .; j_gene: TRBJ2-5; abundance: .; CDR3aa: CASSESEGWQETQYF; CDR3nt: TGTGCCAGCAGTGAGTCGGAGGGGTGGCAAGAGACCCAGTACTTC
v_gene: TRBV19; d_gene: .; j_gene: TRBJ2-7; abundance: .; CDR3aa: CASSIDSTVHEQYF; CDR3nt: TGTGCCAGTAGTATAGATTCGACAGTTCACGAGCAGTACTTC
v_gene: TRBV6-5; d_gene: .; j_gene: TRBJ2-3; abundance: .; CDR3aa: CASSPGVFGTDTQYF; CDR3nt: TGTGCCAGCAGCCCAGGGGTTTTTGGTACAGATACGCAGTATTTT
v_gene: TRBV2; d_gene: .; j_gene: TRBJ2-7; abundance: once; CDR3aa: CASSGGRTDEQYF; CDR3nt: TGTGCCAGCAGTGGTGGAAGGACAGACGAGCAGTACTTC
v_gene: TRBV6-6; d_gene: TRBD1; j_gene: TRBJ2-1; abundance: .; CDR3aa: CASTNGGQGASEQFF; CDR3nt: TGTGCCAGCACCAACGGGGGACAGGGGGCCTCTGAGCAGTTCTTC
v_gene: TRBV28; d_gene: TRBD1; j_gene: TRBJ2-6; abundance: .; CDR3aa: CASRDRVGVAGANVLTF; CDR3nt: TGTGCCAGCAGGGACAGGGTGGGAGTAGCTGGGGCCAACGTCCTGACTTTC